A single sample is the source of the 32 T cell receptor beta chains below, sequenced in a study of cytomegalovirus exposure and HLA in healthy donors. The PCR made use of 60 Vbeta and 13 Jbeta primers. Sequencing used immunoSEQ multiplex PCR; TCRdb keeps in-frame clones, though not all of them. The data hold about 150,000 clones, with 74% observed a single time. The sequenced sample consisted of PBMCs. These receptor sequences come from a man younger than 40 in good health and CMV-seronegative.

The chain is built from TRBV29-1 and TRBJ2-2, with TRBD1 identical over 7 bases. Unmatched junction bases numbered 13, after V lost 4 bases and J lost 14 bases. This CDR3 is built from 13 residues. Germline CDR1 reads SQVTM; CDR2 reads ANQGSEA. CDR3 in DNA: TGCAGCGTTGCACATGGGGGACAGTCCCTCCTGTTTTTT. Protein product: CSVAHGGQSLLFF.

As for this clone: The same CDR3 also results from other DNA sequences found in this sample. The CDR3 protein is CASSSAGSSYNEQFF. The CDR3 DNA is TGTGCCAGCAGTTCAGCGGGGAGCTCCTACAATGAGCAGTTCTTC. The chain links TRBV27 to TRBJ2-1, with 7 nucleotides matching TRBD2. In germline, CDR1 is MNHEY, CDR2 SMNVEV (reference sequence). CDR3 length: 15 residues. After removal of 4 bases from V and 0 bases from J, the junction contained 3 bases not matched to a gene.

Worth noting for this clone: An end of the junction differs from the germline gene, which may be a read error. The chain recombines TRBV4-1 with TRBJ1-2; D is ambiguous. The CDR3 consists of 14 residues. Looked up from germline, CDR1 is MGHRA and CDR2 is YSYEKL. This CDR3 is CASSQGPGVEGYPF. The CDR3 DNA is TGCGCCAGCAGCCAAGGGCCCGGGGTTGAAGGCTACCCCTTC.

The rearrangement uses TRBV6-1 and TRBJ2-7, with no clear D. CDR3 length: 13 amino acids. V was cut by 7 bases and J by 4 bases, with 14 bases left in between. Germline CDR1 is MNHNS and CDR2 is SASEGT. The CDR3: CASTLQGGYEQYF. CDR3 bases: TGTGCCAGCACCCTACAAGGCGGATACGAGCAGTACTTC.

CDR3 nucleotide sequence: TGTGCCAGCAGCTTGGACTTCCGATCTAGCACAGATACGCAGTATTTT. Residues: CASSLDFRSSTDTQYF. The chain recombines TRBV5-6 with TRBJ2-3; no definite D call. This CDR3 has 16 residues. V lost 0 bases and J lost 0, with 11 bases in between. From germline, CDR1 is SGHDT and CDR2 YYEEEE.

The chain links TRBV7-2 to TRBJ1-1, with 7 bases fitting TRBD1. CDR1 and CDR2 (germline): SGHTA, FQGNSA. The V gene end was trimmed by 1 base and the J gene end by 2 bases; junction bases not matched to a gene: 7. The CDR3 is 16 amino acids. CDR3 in amino acids: CASSLEAGGFNTEAFF. In DNA form, the CDR3 reads TGTGCCAGCAGCTTAGAGGCAGGGGGTTTCAACACTGAAGCTTTCTTT.

The CDR3 protein is CASRTSGTGSYEQYF. The CDR3 DNA is TGTGCCAGCAGAACGAGTGGGACAGGCTCCTACGAGCAGTACTTC. V gene TRBV6-5 combines with J gene TRBJ2-5; 8 bases align to TRBD1. The J call may be in error: the DNA end matches TRBJ2-7 better. Germline V gene sequence: CDR1 MNHEY, CDR2 SVGAGI. The CDR3 has 15 residues.

This chain connects TRBV23-1 to TRBJ1-1; 9 bases agree with TRBD1. TRBV23-1 is identified as an open reading frame with a role that is uncertain. The V segment lost 0 bases and the J segment 5 bases; nucleotides outside the gene matches: 16. The CDR3 consists of 19 residues. CDR3 DNA sequence: TGCGCCAGCAGTCAATCGCCTGGGCCCGGGACAGGGCCATGTACTGAAGCTTTCTTT. Its translation: CASSQSPGPGTGPCTEAFF.

V and J are TRBV5-1 and TRBJ1-1; weak D call: TRBD1 (5 bases). The ends were cut back, 4 bases at V and 3 bases at J, with 16 bases in the middle. This CDR3 region has 15 residues. Germline V lookup: CDR1 SGHRS, CDR2 YFSETQ. For the CDR3, the DNA is TGCGCCAGCAGCACCGGACACCCAGGGTACACTGAAGCTTTCTTT. The encoded protein is CASSTGHPGYTEAFF.

The chain has TRBV28 and TRBJ1-5, with 8 bases identical to TRBD1. The V and J ends lost 9 bases and 1 base, in that order; junction bases with no gene match: 5. This CDR3 region has 14 residues. Germline V lookup: CDR1 MDHEN, CDR2 SYDVKM. CDR3 in amino acids: CASQQGGSNQPQHF. The CDR3 DNA reads TGTGCCAGTCAACAGGGGGGCAGCAATCAGCCCCAGCATTTT.

This clone was seen a few times. The V and J genes are TRBV29-1 and TRBJ1-1; 7 bases agree with TRBD1. Germline V gene data show CDR1 as SQVTM and CDR2 as ANQGSEA. The CDR3 contains 12 residues. V lost 5 bases and J lost 3; bases outside the gene matches: 3. The CDR3 sequence is CSVTGEDTEAFF. The CDR3 DNA reads TGCAGCGTTACAGGGGAGGACACTGAAGCTTTCTTT. Full variable domain (remainder filled in from reference TRBV29-1 and TRBJ1-1): SAVISQKPSRDICQRGTSLTIQCQVDSQVTMMFWYRQQPGQSLTLIATANQGSEATYESGFVIDKFPISRPNLTFSTLTVSNMSPEDSSIYLCSVTGEDTEAFFGQGTRLTVV.

The rearrangement joins TRBV7-8 to TRBJ1-1, with D perhaps TRBD1 (5 bases). Trimming left V 4 bases short and J 7 bases short, with 22 bases between. Germline V gene data show CDR1 as SGHVS and CDR2 as FQNEAQ. The CDR3 consists of 16 residues. CDR3 region: CASSSHAGFSTNEAFF. CDR3 DNA: TGTGCCAGCAGCTCCCACGCAGGGTTTAGTACCAATGAAGCTTTCTTT. The variable domain in full, completed from reference TRBV7-8 and TRBJ1-1, reads GAGVSQSPRYKVAKRGQDVALRCDPISGHVSLFWYQQALGQGPEFLTYFQNEAQLDKSGLPSDRFFAERPEGSVSTLKIQRTQQEDSAVYLCASSSHAGFSTNEAFFGQGTRLTVV.

The chain couples TRBV10-3 to TRBJ2-7, with D perhaps TRBD2 (6 bases). Looked up from germline, CDR1 is ENHRY and CDR2 is SYGVKD. The V end was cut by 3 bases, the J end by 2 bases, with 20 bases between. The CDR3 contains 17 residues. CDR3 residues: CAISDPGTGLNTYEQYF. The CDR3 DNA sequence: TGTGCCATCAGTGACCCCGGGACTGGCCTCAATACCTACGAGCAGTACTTC.

The chain uses TRBV9 and TRBJ2-7; D perhaps matches TRBD1 (5 bases). V lost 0 bases and J lost 3, with 10 bases in between. CDR3 size: 14 residues. Germline V gives CDR1 SGDLS, CDR2 YYNGEE. DNA for the CDR3: TGTGCCAGCAGCGTAGGACAGTTGTTCTACGAGCAGTACTTC. Translation gives CASSVGQLFYEQYF.

This rearrangement joins TRBV19 to TRBJ2-3; D perhaps matches TRBD1 (7 bases). Trimming took off 5 bases at V and 3 bases at J, with 15 bases between the two ends. CDR3 length equals 15 residues. Germline-derived CDR1 and CDR2 are LNHDA and SQIVND (reference sequence). The CDR3 spells CASSPRQGGTDTQYF. In DNA, the CDR3 is TGTGCCAGTAGTCCCAGACAGGGAGGTACAGATACGCAGTATTTT. The complete variable domain, with remaining parts taken from reference TRBV19 and TRBJ2-3, reads DGGITQSPKYLFRKEGQNVTLSCEQNLNHDAMYWYRQDPGQGLRLIYYSQIVNDFQKGDIAEGYSVSREKKESFPLTVTSAQKNPTAFYLCASSPRQGGTDTQYFGPGTRLTVL.

This clone showed up just a few times. The chain has TRBV6-6 and TRBJ2-5; weak D call: TRBD1 (6 bases). From germline, CDR1 is MNHNY and CDR2 SVGAGI (reference sequence). This CDR3 is built from 15 residues. V lost 0 bases, J lost 2 bases, and 10 bases lay in between. CDR3 region: CASSYSGTTQETQYF. For the CDR3, the DNA is TGTGCCAGCAGTTACTCAGGGACAACACAAGAGACCCAGTACTTC.

The chain combines TRBV28 with TRBJ1-2, with TRBD1 as a possible D gene (5 bases). Trimming stripped 4 bases from V and 1 base from J, with 13 bases between. Germline values: CDR1 MDHEN, CDR2 SYDVKM. This CDR3 comprises 15 residues. In DNA form, the CDR3 reads TGTGCCAGCAGTTCGCTGGGAGGGGATAACTATGGCTACACCTTC. Protein sequence: CASSSLGGDNYGYTF.

This clone has just one count. The chain employs TRBV7-9 and TRBJ1-2; D perhaps matches TRBD1 (6 bases). Trimming took 3 bases from V and 7 from J, leaving 12 bases between them. The germline gives CDR1 SEHNR, CDR2 FQNEAQ (reference sequence). CDR3 size: 13 residues. The CDR3 DNA is TGTGCCAGCAGCTTCTCCCAGGGGTGTGGCTACACCTTC. This codes for CASSFSQGCGYTF. Together with reference TRBV7-9 and TRBJ1-2, the CDR3 gives the full variable domain: DTGVSQNPRHKITKRGQNVTFRCDPISEHNRLYWYRQTLGQGPEFLTYFQNEAQLEKSRLLSDRFSAERPKGSFSTLEIQRTEQGDSAMYLCASSFSQGCGYTFGSGTRLTVV.

In DNA, the CDR3 is TGCGCCAGCAGCTTGAGTAGGACGGCGGGAGAGACCCAGTACTTC. Translating it yields CASSLSRTAGETQYF. The J gene is TRBJ2-5, the V gene TRBV5-1, with D maybe TRBD2 (5 bases). The germline V gene encodes CDR1 SGHRS and CDR2 YFSETQ. Trimming took 1 base from V and 4 from J, leaving 14 bases between them. The CDR3 runs to 15 residues.

This sequence joins TRBV6-6 and TRBJ1-2, with unresolved D. The CDR3 spans 14 residues. V was clipped by 0 bases and J by 4 bases, with 9 bases between them. Germline V gene sequence: CDR1 MNHNY, CDR2 SVGAGI (reference sequence). The CDR3 is CASSYSNSGYGYTF. CDR3 nucleotides: TGTGCCAGCAGTTACTCGAATTCAGGCTATGGCTACACCTTC.

The chain employs TRBV9 and TRBJ2-2; 7 bases are a match to TRBD1. V trimming: 1 base; J trimming: 2 bases; junction bases outside the gene matches: 2. The CDR3 extends over 15 amino acids. The germline gives CDR1 SGDLS, CDR2 YYNGEE. DNA for the CDR3: TGTGCCAGCAGCGTAAGGGACAGAAACACCGGGGAGCTGTTTTTT. This encodes CASSVRDRNTGELFF.

The rearrangement joins TRBV25-1 to TRBJ2-7; 7 bases agree with TRBD2. Losses at the gene ends were 3 bases for V and 1 base for J; bases not matched to a gene: 6. The CDR3 is made up of 15 amino acids. CDR1 MGHDK and CDR2 SYGVNS come from the germline V gene. In DNA form, the CDR3 reads TGTGCCAGCAGTGACCGGACTAGTGAATCCTACGAGCAGTACTTC. It specifies CASSDRTSESYEQYF.

This chain links TRBV2 with TRBJ2-1, with D possibly TRBD1 on 7 matching bases. The germline V gene has CDR1 SNHLY and CDR2 FYNNEI. V lost 9 bases, J lost 4 bases, and 13 bases lay in between. This CDR3 is 13 amino acids long. In DNA form, the CDR3 reads TGTGCCAGTGGGGGGACAGCTTACAATGAGCAGTTCTTC. Translating gives CASGGTAYNEQFF. Full variable domain (outside the CDR3, taken from reference TRBV2 and TRBJ2-1): EPEVTQTPSHQVTQMGQEVILRCVPISNHLYFYWYRQILGQKVEFLVSFYNNEISEKSEIFDDQFSVERPDGSNFTLKIRSTKLEDSAMYFCASGGTAYNEQFFGPGTRLTVL.

The V gene is TRBV29-1, the J gene TRBJ1-5, with TRBD1 as a possible D gene (5 bases). The CDR3 consists of 22 residues. Germline-derived CDR1 and CDR2 are SQVTM and ANQGSEA. V lost 3 bases and J lost 0, with 33 bases in between. The CDR3 nucleotides are TGCAGCGTTGATGACACAGGTACGGGCTTTCTTCGCCCAAGCTATAGCAATCAGCCCCAGCATTTT. This codes for CSVDDTGTGFLRPSYSNQPQHF.

In this sample, this clone turned up a few times. The CDR3 bases are TGTGCCAGCAGTCACGGACAGGGGAGGTTCACTGAAGCTTTCTTT. Encoded protein: CASSHGQGRFTEAFF. This chain uses TRBV27 with TRBJ1-1; 9 bases are shared with TRBD1. The germline gives CDR1 MNHEY, CDR2 SMNVEV (reference sequence). V dropped 5 bases and J dropped 4; count of bases not matched to a gene: 8. The CDR3 has 15 amino acids.

The chain employs TRBV4-3 and TRBJ2-1; tentatively, D is TRBD2 (6 bases). Germline loops: CDR1 LGHNA, CDR2 YSLEER. CDR3 length equals 17 residues. V lost 0 bases to trimming and J lost 0 bases, with 12 bases between them. CDR3 nucleotide sequence: TGCGCCAGCAGCCAAGATCTTGACGGGAGCTCCTACAATGAGCAGTTCTTC. Translated, it gives CASSQDLDGSSYNEQFF.

The chain employs TRBV2 and TRBJ1-2; 7 bases fit TRBD1. The J segment lost 4 bases and the V segment lost 7 bases, leaving 6 bases of the junction unmatched. Germline CDR1 is SNHLY and CDR2 is FYNNEI. This CDR3 has 13 amino acids. CDR3 sequence reads: CASNTGVGYGYTF. The CDR3 DNA is TGTGCCAGCAATACAGGGGTAGGCTATGGCTACACCTTC.

This chain uses TRBV5-1 with TRBJ2-1; D not resolved. V lost 0 bases to trimming and J lost 0 bases, with 7 bases between them. Germline CDR1 is SGHRS and CDR2 is YFSETQ. The CDR3 loop spans 15 amino acids. The CDR3 is CASSLGGNSYNEQFF. CDR3 nucleotides: TGCGCCAGCAGCTTGGGAGGAAACTCCTACAATGAGCAGTTCTTC. Filled out from reference TRBV5-1 and TRBJ2-1, the complete variable domain reads KAGVTQTPRYLIKTRGQQVTLSCSPISGHRSVSWYQQTPGQGLQFLFEYFSETQRNKGNFPGRFSGRQFSNSRSEMNVSTLELGDSALYLCASSLGGNSYNEQFFGPGTRLTVL.

This clone came up a few times. The rearrangement uses TRBV6-6 and TRBJ1-5; possible D gene TRBD1, 6 bases. Trimming removed 5 bases at V and 11 bases at J, with 13 bases between. This CDR3 region has 12 residues. Germline CDR1 is MNHNY and CDR2 is SVGAGI (reference sequence). The CDR3 coding sequence is TGTGCCAGCAGTGACACAGGGTGGGCCCAGCATTTT. This gives the protein CASSDTGWAQHF.

The chain uses TRBV6-1 and TRBJ1-1, with D perhaps matching TRBD1 (5 bases). Germline V gene lookup returns CDR1 MNHNS and CDR2 SASEGT. The V and J ends lost 4 bases and 7 bases respectively, with 13 bases between them. The CDR3 is 13 amino acids. Written as DNA, the CDR3 is TGTGCCAGCAGTGCTGGGGGGTCGGGTGAAGCTTTCTTT. Amino acids: CASSAGGSGEAFF.

This clone was recorded once. The chain is built from TRBV28 and TRBJ2-7, with TRBD2 matching over 8 bases. Germline CDR1 is MDHEN and CDR2 is SYDVKM. This CDR3 has 15 residues. Losses at the gene ends were 2 bases for V and 0 bases for J; bases not matched to a gene: 3. The CDR3 DNA reads TGTGCCAGCAGTTTACAGCGGGGGAGCTCCTACGAGCAGTACTTC. As protein: CASSLQRGSSYEQYF.

Only a few counts were recorded for this clone. The chain uses TRBV5-4 and TRBJ2-4; 7 positions agree with TRBD1. The CDR3 is made up of 15 amino acids. V lost 0 bases to trimming and J lost 3 bases; unmatched junction nucleotides: 3. In germline, CDR1 is SGHNT, CDR2 YYREEE (reference sequence). The CDR3 region has the DNA TGTGCCAGCAGCTTGGAAAACAGGGGCAAAAACATTCAGTACTTC. Translating it yields CASSLENRGKNIQYF.